Presented here are 3 T cell receptor beta chains from one specimen sequenced in a study of cytomegalovirus exposure and HLA in healthy donors. The study ran its PCR with 60 Vbeta and 13 Jbeta primers. Some clones are missing from TCRdb's copy, which holds only in-frame ones; the method was immunoSEQ multiplex PCR. Among some 100,000 clones listed, approximately 77% were seen once. The sample consisted of PBMCs. The receptors stem from a male donor in good health and CMV-seropositive.

The rearrangement uses TRBV19 and TRBJ1-2; D is uncertain. Germline CDR1 LNHDA, CDR2 SQIVND (reference sequence). This CDR3 has 16 amino acids. The germline V and J ends were trimmed by 6 bases and 4 bases, with 21 bases remaining between them. The CDR3 DNA reads as TGTGCCAGTAGGGCCCCGGGAGGGCCGATAAGCTATGGCTACACCTTC. As protein: CASRAPGGPISYGYTF.

The chain carries TRBV11-2 and TRBJ2-3; possible D gene TRBD2, 6 bases. Per germline, CDR1 SGHAT and CDR2 FQNNGV. The CDR3 runs 14 residues. Trimming removed 2 bases at V and 4 bases at J, with 10 bases between. CDR3 DNA: TGTGCCAGCAGCTTACTCCGGGACTCAGATACGCAGTATTTT. It specifies CASSLLRDSDTQYF.

This rearrangement joins TRBV4-2 to TRBJ2-5, with 9 bases lining up with TRBD1. Germline V gene lookup returns CDR1 LGHNA and CDR2 YNFKEQ. V lost 3 bases to trimming and J lost 4 bases; unmatched junction nucleotides: 6. There are 15 residues in the CDR3. The CDR3 here is CASSHPTGGGETQYF. Written as DNA, the CDR3 is TGTGCCAGCAGCCACCCGACAGGGGGGGGAGAGACCCAGTACTTC.